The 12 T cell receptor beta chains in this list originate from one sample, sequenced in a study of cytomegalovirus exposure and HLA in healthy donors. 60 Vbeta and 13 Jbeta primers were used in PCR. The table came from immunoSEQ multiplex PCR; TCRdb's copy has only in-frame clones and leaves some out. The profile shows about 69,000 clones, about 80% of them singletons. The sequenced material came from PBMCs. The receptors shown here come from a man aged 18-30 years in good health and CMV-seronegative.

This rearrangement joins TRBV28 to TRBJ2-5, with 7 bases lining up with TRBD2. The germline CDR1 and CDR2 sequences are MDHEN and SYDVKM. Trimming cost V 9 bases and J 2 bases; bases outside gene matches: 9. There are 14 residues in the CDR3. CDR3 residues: CASHLGTTQETQYF. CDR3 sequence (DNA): TGTGCCAGTCATCTTGGGACTACTCAAGAGACCCAGTACTTC.

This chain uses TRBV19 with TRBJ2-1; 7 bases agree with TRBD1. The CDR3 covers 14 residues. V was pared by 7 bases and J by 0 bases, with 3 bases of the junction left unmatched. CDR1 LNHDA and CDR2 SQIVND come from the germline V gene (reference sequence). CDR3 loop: CASKQGSSYNEQFF. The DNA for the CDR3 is TGTGCCAGTAAACAGGGGAGCTCCTACAATGAGCAGTTCTTC.

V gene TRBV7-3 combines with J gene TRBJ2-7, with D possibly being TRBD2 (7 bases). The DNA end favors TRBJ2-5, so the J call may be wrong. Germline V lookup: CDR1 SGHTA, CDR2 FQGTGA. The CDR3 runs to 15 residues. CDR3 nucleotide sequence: TGTGCCAGCAGCCCCGGGGGCGGGGGATGGGAGACCCAGTACTTC. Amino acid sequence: CASSPGGGGWETQYF.

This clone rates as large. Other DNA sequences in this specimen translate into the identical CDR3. The CDR3 DNA reads as TGCGCCAGCAGCTTGGCTCGGATGGGAGGGGGCTATGGCTACACCTTC. Translation: CASSLARMGGGYGYTF. The chain is built from TRBV5-1 and TRBJ1-2; tentatively, D is TRBD1 (6 bases). The CDR3 spans 16 residues. The ends were cut back, 0 bases at V and 4 bases at J, with 16 bases in the middle. The germline CDR1 and CDR2 sequences are SGHRS and YFSETQ.

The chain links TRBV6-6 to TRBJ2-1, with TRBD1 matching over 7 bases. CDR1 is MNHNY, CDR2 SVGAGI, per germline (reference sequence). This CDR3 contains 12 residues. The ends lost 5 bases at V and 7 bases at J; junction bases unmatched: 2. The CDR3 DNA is TGTGCCAGCAGTCGGACAGGTAATGAGCAGTTCTTC. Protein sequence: CASSRTGNEQFF.

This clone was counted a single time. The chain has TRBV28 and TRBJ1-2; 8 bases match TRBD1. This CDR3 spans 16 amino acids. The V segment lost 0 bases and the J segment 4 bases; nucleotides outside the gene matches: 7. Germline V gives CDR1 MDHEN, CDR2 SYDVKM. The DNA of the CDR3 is TGTGCCAGCAGTTTATGGGACAGGGCGTCGCCCTATGGCTACACCTTC. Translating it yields CASSLWDRASPYGYTF.

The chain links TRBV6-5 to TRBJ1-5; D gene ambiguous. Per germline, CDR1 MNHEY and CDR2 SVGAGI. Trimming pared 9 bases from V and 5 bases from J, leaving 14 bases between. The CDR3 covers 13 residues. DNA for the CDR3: TGTGCCAGTAGGACTGCTACCTATCAGCCCCAGCATTTT. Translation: CASRTATYQPQHF.

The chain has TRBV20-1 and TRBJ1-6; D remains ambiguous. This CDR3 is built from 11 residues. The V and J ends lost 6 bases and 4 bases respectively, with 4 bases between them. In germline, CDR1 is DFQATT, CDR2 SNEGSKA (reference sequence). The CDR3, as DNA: TGCAGTGCCGGGTATAATTCACCCCTCCACTTT. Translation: CSAGYNSPLHF.

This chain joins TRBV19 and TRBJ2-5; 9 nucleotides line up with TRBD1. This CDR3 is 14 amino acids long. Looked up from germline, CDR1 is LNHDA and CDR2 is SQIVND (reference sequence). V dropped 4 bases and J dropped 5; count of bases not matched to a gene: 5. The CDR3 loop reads CASSTSGTGETQYF. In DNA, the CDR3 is TGTGCCAGTAGTACATCCGGGACAGGGGAGACCCAGTACTTC.

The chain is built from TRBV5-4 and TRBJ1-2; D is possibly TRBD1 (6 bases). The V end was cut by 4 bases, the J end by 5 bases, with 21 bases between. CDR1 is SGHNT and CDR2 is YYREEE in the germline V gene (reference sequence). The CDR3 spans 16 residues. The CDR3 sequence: CASSDATGTPRYGYTF. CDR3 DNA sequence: TGTGCCAGCAGCGATGCGACCGGGACACCTCGTTATGGCTACACCTTC.

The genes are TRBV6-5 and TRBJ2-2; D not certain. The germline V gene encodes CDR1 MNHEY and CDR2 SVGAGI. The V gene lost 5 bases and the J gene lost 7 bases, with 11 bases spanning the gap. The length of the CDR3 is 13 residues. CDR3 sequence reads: CASSKREDGELFF. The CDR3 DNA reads TGTGCCAGCAGTAAGAGAGAGGACGGGGAGCTGTTTTTT.

The CDR3 sequence: CASSLRFGEKGPQHF. CDR3 nucleotides: TGTGCCAGCAGCTTAAGGTTCGGGGAGAAGGGGCCCCAGCATTTT. The V gene is TRBV7-2, the J gene TRBJ1-5; D is uncertain. This CDR3 region has 15 residues. Germline CDR1 and CDR2: SGHTA and FQGNSA. Trimming cost V 2 bases and J 9 bases, with 17 bases left between them. Supplemented by reference TRBV7-2 and TRBJ1-5, the full variable domain reads GAGVSQSPSNKVTEKGKDVELRCDPISGHTALYWYRQSLGQGLEFLIYFQGNSAPDKSGLPSDRFSAERTGGSVSTLTIQRTQQEDSAVYLCASSLRFGEKGPQHFGDGTRLSIL.